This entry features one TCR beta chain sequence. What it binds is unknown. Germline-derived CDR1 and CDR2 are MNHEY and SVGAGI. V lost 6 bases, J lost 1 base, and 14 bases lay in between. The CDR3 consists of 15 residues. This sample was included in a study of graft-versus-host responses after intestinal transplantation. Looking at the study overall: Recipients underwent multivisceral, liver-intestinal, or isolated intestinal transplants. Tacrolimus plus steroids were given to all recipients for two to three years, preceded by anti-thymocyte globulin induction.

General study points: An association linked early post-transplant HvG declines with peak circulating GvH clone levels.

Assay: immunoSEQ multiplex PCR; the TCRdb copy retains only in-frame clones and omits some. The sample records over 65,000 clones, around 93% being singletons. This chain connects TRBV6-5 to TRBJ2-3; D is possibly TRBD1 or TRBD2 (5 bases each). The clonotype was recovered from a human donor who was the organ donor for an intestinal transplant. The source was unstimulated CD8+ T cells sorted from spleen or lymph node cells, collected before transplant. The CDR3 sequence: CASRRGYFGTDTQYF. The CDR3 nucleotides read TGTGCCAGCAGGAGGGGCTATTTCGGCACAGATACGCAGTATTTT.